The 5 T cell receptor beta chains listed next were all sequenced from one sample in a study of cytomegalovirus exposure and HLA in healthy donors. The repertoire was sequenced with immunoSEQ multiplex PCR; TCRdb's copy has only in-frame clones and lacks some. The sample includes 300,000 or so clones, approximately 91% of them seen just once. The specimen was PBMCs. Receptors originate from a man aged 25-40 years in good health and CMV-seronegative.

This chain joins TRBV4-1 and TRBJ2-3, with 8 bases aligning to TRBD2. The V and J ends lost 3 bases and 4 bases, in that order; junction bases with no gene match: 6. The V gene's germline CDR1 is MGHRA and CDR2 YSYEKL. The CDR3 totals 15 residues. The DNA of the CDR3 is TGCGCCAGCAGCCATCCTCGGGGGGGCCCAGATACGCAGTATTTT. Its translation is CASSHPRGGPDTQYF.

In its sample, this clone was seen a few times. The chain has TRBV10-2 and TRBJ1-2; maybe TRBD1 (5 bases). CDR1 is WSHSY, CDR2 SAAADI, per germline. This CDR3 has 14 residues. V was shortened by 0 bases and J by 3 bases, with 8 bases between the two germline ends. CDR3 in amino acids: CASSESGAHYGYTF. The DNA of the CDR3 is TGCGCCAGCAGTGAGTCTGGGGCGCACTATGGCTACACCTTC.

This rearrangement joins TRBV4-3 to TRBJ1-5, with a tentative D call TRBD1 (6 bases). V gave up 4 bases and J gave up 6 bases, with 16 bases separating them. This CDR3 is 15 amino acids long. Germline V gives CDR1 LGHNA, CDR2 YSLEER. CDR3 amino acids: CASSRTTGTTQPQHF. The CDR3 nucleotides are TGCGCCAGCAGCCGGACCACAGGGACTACTCAGCCCCAGCATTTT.

The chain combines TRBV6-5 with TRBJ2-1, with D possibly TRBD1 on 5 matching bases. V was trimmed by 5 bases and J by 11 bases, leaving 10 bases between them. Per germline, CDR1 MNHEY and CDR2 SVGAGI. This CDR3 has 11 residues. The CDR3 DNA follows: TGTGCCAGCAGTAACGGACAAAAGCAGTTCTTC. It translates to CASSNGQKQFF.

The genes are TRBV6-5 and TRBJ2-7, with 10 bases fitting TRBD2. The CDR3 is 14 amino acids. Germline V lookup: CDR1 MNHEY, CDR2 SVGAGI. The ends lost 5 bases at V and 0 bases at J; junction bases unmatched: 1. Here the CDR3 reads CASSLAGASYEQYF. The CDR3 region has the DNA TGTGCCAGCAGTCTAGCGGGGGCCTCCTACGAGCAGTACTTC.